Described below is a single T cell receptor beta chain sequence and its context. Its antigen specificity is not known. No base qualities exist here, and no much larger clone lies one base off it. The data were obtained in a study of blood T cell repertoires in COVID-19 (dated by TCRdb to the early 2020s). For the study in its entirety: Samples from collaborators originated in the United States, Italy and Spain and spanned both the acute and convalescent phases of COVID-19. A de-identified subject ID, COVID-19 status, age in years and sex were almost always included in the sample metadata. The dataset comprised deeply sampled blood TCRbeta repertoires from subjects exposed to, actively infected with, or recovered from COVID-19. The material from the prospective study consisted of cDNA or gDNA derived from T cells, B-cell-depleted T cells, or PBMCs. Where available, HLA class I and class II types were obtained from metadata supplied by the sample provider rather than from assay-based typing. The repertoires were released in a freely available public database intended as a resource for research on the immune response to SARS-CoV-2. The samples were drawn from the first 160 participants of the ongoing ImmuneRACE study and from 1,200 or so subjects provided by 6 global collaborators. Findings and caveats that apply to the study as a whole: The quantity of clinical and demographic metadata differed by source and by participant and was supplied without curation.

Participants in the prospective study were enrolled through a virtual design, were aged roughly 18 to 100 years, and lived in about two dozen United States geographic areas. Cohort assignment in the prospective study relied on participant-reported clinical history from a screening survey and a study questionnaire. Mobile phlebotomists in the prospective study collected whole blood, serum and a nasopharyngeal or oropharyngeal swab from every participant. Prospective study participants could optionally give additional blood draws and questionnaires over an approximately two-month period. Before DNA extraction, prospective study blood samples were shipped either frozen or at room temperature. TCRbeta CDR3 regions were amplified from genomic DNA using the immunoSEQ Assay, a bias-controlled multiplex PCR. On the study's bioinformatics: Nucleated cell counts per sample were estimated from amplification of reference gene primers within the assay. To quantify the absolute abundance of each unique TCRbeta CDR3 rearrangement, sequence reads were collapsed and filtered. For each sample, productive Simpson clonality was calculated by taking the square root of Simpson's diversity index across productive rearrangements. In TCRdb, the immuneACCESS table is reduced to in-frame sequences with V and J assigned. These tables do not hold every clone; where another copy was compared, an unresolved V gene accounts for under half, and the others remain unexplained. For V, J and clone size, that table is used; D and trimming come from the DNA. The sample table shows under 350,000 clones, and approximately 83% are seen once. The ten top clones hold about 4% of the sample.

Taken from cysteine to phenylalanine, the CDR3 has 11 residues. Only the CDR3 DNA stays, 33 bases, in frame from base 1. A distance of 12 bases separates the germline ends of V and J, which lose 8 bases and 10 bases respectively. The germline V gene yields MDHEN for CDR1 and SYDVKM for CDR2. The clonotype originates from a woman aged 35 to 49 with acute COVID-19. The sample taken for sequencing was PBMCs or T cells enriched from blood (not recorded which). The chain uses TRBV28 and TRBJ2-1; the D gene is not confidently resolved. CDR3 loop: CASGRSEEQFF. The bases are TGTGCCAGCGGCAGAAGCGAGGAGCAGTTCTTC. The full variable domain, with segments outside the CDR3 supplied by the reference TRBV28 and TRBJ2-1 proteins, appears as DVKVTQSSRYLVKRTGEKVFLECVQDMDHENMFWYRQDPGLGLRLIYFSYDVKMKEKGDIPEGYSVSREKKERFSLILESASTNQTSMYLCASGRSEEQFFGPGTRLTVL.